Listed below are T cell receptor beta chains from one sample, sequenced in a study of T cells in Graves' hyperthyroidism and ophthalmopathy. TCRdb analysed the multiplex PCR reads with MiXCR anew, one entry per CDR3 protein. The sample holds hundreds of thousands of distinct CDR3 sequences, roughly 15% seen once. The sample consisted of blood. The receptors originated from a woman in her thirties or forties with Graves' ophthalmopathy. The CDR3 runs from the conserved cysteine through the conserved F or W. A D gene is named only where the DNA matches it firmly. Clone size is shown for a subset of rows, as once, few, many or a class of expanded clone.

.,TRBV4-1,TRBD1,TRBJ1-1,CASSQRQGGSEAFF,TGCGCCAGCAGCCAAAGACAGGGTGGCTCTGAAGCTTTCTTT
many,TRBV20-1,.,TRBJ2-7,CSARDVDYEQYF,TGCAGTGCTAGGGACGTCGACTACGAGCAGTACTTC
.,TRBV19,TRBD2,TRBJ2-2,CASSIEVAGEVGPGELFF,TGTGCCAGTAGTATAGAGGTAGCGGGAGAGGTGGGACCCGGGGAGCTGTTTTTT
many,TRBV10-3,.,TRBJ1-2,CAISEMVAGGGYTF,TGTGCCATCAGTGAGATGGTGGCCGGAGGGGGCTACACCTTC
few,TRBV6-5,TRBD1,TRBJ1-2,CASSYPGQTLYGYTF,TGTGCCAGCAGTTACCCGGGACAGACACTCTATGGCTACACCTTC
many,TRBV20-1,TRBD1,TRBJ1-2,CSARMTGRYGYTF,TGCAGTGCTAGGATGACAGGGAGATATGGCTACACCTTC
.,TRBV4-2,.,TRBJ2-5,CASSQSVDVETRYF,TGTGCCAGCAGCCAATCGGTAGATGTGGAGACCCGGTACTTC
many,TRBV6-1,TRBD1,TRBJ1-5,CASIQRDRGLRQPQHF,TGTGCCAGCATACAAAGGGACAGGGGGCTTCGTCAGCCCCAGCATTTT
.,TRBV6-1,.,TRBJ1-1,CASSLEESRAFF,TGTGCCAGCAGCTTGGAGGAGAGTCGTGCTTTCTTT
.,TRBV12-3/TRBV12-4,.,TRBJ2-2,CASSLTPGELFF,TGTGCCAGCAGTCTCACCCCCGGGGAGCTGTTTTTT
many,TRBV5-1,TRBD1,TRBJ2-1,CASSQTGYEQFF,TGCGCCAGCAGCCAGACAGGGTACGAGCAGTTCTTC
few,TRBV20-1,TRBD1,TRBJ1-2,CSAIWQGADANYGYTF,TGCAGTGCTATATGGCAGGGGGCAGATGCTAACTATGGCTACACCTTC
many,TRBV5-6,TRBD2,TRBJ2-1,CASSLGVREGPNEQFF,TGTGCCAGCAGCTTGGGGGTGCGGGAGGGGCCGAATGAGCAGTTCTTC
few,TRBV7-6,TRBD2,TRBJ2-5,CASSPSVAGTIETQYF,TGTGCCAGCAGCCCCTCGGTAGCGGGTACTATAGAGACCCAGTACTTC
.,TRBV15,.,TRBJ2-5,CATSRGTEDRQYF,TGTGCCACCAGCAGAGGGACAGAGGATCGTCAGTACTTC
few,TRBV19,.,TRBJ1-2,CASSSEVGAYGYTF,TGTGCCAGTAGTAGCGAGGTGGGAGCCTATGGCTACACCTTC
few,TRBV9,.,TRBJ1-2,CASTLGPNNYGYTF,TGTGCCAGCACCCTCGGACCGAACAACTATGGCTACACCTTC
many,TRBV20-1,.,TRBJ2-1,CSATRGAWGAENEQFF,TGCAGTGCTACTAGGGGAGCGTGGGGGGCCGAAAATGAGCAGTTCTTC
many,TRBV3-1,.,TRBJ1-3,CASSDYSGNTIYF,TGTGCCAGCTCTGATTACTCTGGAAACACCATATATTTT
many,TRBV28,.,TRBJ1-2,CASRIPDSPKTGYTF,TGTGCCAGCAGGATCCCCGACAGCCCGAAGACCGGCTACACCTTC
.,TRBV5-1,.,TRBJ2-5,CASSLDRTQYF,TGCGCCAGCAGCTTGGATAGGACCCAGTACTTC
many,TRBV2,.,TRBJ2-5,CASREIPETQYF,TGTGCCAGCAGGGAAATCCCGGAGACCCAGTACTTC
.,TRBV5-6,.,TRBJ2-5,CASSLVGRLQETQYF,TGTGCCAGCAGCTTGGTGGGCCGATTGCAAGAGACCCAGTACTTC
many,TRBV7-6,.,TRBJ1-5,CASSLVGGGNQPQHF,TGTGCCAGCAGCTTAGTGGGTGGGGGCAATCAGCCCCAGCATTTT
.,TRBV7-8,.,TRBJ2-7,CASSLVSGIYEQYF,TGTGCCAGCAGCTTAGTCTCCGGGATCTACGAGCAGTACTTC
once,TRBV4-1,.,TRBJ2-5,CASSQGLAGLETQYF,TGCGCCAGCAGCCAAGGCCTAGCTGGGCTGGAGACCCAGTACTTC
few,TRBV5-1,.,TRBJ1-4,CASSESTNEKLFF,TGCGCCAGCAGCGAATCAACTAATGAAAAACTGTTTTTT
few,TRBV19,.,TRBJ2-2,CASIYNGGLLTGELFF,TGTGCCAGTATCTATAATGGGGGACTTCTTACCGGGGAGCTGTTTTTT
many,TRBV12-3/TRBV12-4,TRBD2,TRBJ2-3,CASSFFRGGLPDTQYF,TGTGCCAGCAGTTTTTTCCGGGGGGGCCTCCCAGATACGCAGTATTTT
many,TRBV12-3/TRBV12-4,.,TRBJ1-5,CASSRQNSNQPQHF,TGTGCCAGCAGTCGACAGAATAGCAATCAGCCCCAGCATTTT
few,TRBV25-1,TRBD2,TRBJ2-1,CASSESLAGAQFF,TGTGCCAGCAGTGAATCTCTGGCGGGAGCGCAGTTCTTC
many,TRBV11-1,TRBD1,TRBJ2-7,CASSLGQLSYEQYF,TGTGCCAGCAGCCTGGGACAGCTGTCCTACGAGCAGTACTTC
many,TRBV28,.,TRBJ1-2,CASSWEGVGYGYTF,TGTGCCAGCAGTTGGGAGGGAGTCGGCTATGGCTACACCTTC
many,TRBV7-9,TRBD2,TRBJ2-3,CASSSVAGSTDTQYF,TGTGCCAGCAGCTCCGTAGCGGGGAGCACAGATACGCAGTATTTT
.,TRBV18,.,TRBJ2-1,CASSPFLDSYNEQFF,TGTGCCAGCTCACCTTTCCTCGACTCCTACAATGAGCAGTTCTTC
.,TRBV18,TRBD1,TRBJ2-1,CASSLTGAHEQFF,TGTGCCAGCTCACTGACAGGGGCCCATGAGCAGTTCTTC
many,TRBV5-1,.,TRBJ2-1,CASSLDTSSYNEQFF,TGCGCCAGCAGCTTGGACACGAGCTCCTACAATGAGCAGTTCTTC
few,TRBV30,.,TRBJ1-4,CAWSPKGVYEKLFF,TGTGCCTGGAGTCCTAAGGGGGTTTACGAAAAACTGTTTTTT
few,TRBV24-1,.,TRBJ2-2,CATGATGELFF,TGTGCCACCGGGGCCACCGGGGAGCTGTTTTTT
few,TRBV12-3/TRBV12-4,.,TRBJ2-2,CASSLGQGSAGELFF,TGTGCCAGCAGTTTAGGGCAGGGGTCAGCCGGGGAGCTGTTTTTT
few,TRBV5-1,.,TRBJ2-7,CASGLSAAGASYEQYF,TGCGCCAGCGGGCTTTCCGCGGCAGGGGCTTCCTACGAGCAGTACTTC
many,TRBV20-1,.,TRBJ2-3,CSADPRAAGSTDTQYF,TGCAGTGCGGATCCCAGGGCGGCGGGGTCCACAGATACGCAGTATTTT
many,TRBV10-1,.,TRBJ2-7,CASSAQLNYEQYF,TGCGCCAGCAGTGCACAGCTAAACTACGAGCAGTACTTC
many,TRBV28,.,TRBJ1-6,CASSFRQFPSPLHF,TGTGCCAGCAGTTTTAGGCAGTTCCCCTCACCCCTCCACTTT
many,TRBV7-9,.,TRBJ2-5,CASSLLAGAQETQYF,TGTGCCAGCAGCTTATTGGCCGGGGCCCAAGAGACCCAGTACTTC
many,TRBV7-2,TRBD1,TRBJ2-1,CASSGQGARNEQFF,TGTGCCAGCAGCGGACAGGGGGCGCGCAATGAGCAGTTCTTC
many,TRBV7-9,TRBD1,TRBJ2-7,CASSRRQGDYEQYF,TGTGCCAGCAGCCGGCGACAGGGAGACTACGAGCAGTACTTC
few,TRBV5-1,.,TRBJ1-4,CASSLVGGGEKLFF,TGCGCCAGCAGCTTGGTCGGGGGAGGTGAAAAACTGTTTTTT
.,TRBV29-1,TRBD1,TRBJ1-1,CSVLYRGPKNTEAFF,TGCAGCGTACTATACAGGGGGCCAAAAAACACTGAAGCTTTCTTT
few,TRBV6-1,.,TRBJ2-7,CASSEKGNSEQYF,TGTGCCAGCAGTGAGAAGGGGAACAGCGAGCAGTACTTC
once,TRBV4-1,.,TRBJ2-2,CASSPRDISNAGELFF,TGCGCCAGCAGCCCGCGGGACATCTCTAACGCCGGGGAGCTGTTTTTT
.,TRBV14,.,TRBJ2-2,CASSQLGFLGGTNTGELFF,TGTGCCAGCAGCCAACTCGGATTTTTGGGGGGTACAAACACCGGGGAGCTGTTTTTT
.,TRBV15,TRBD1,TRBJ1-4,CATSRTGGTNEKLFF,TGTGCCACCAGCAGGACAGGGGGAACTAATGAAAAACTGTTTTTT